Below are 29 T cell receptor beta chains sequenced from a single sample in a study of OX40 agonist ivuxolimab in advanced cancers. Profiling relied on immunoSEQ multiplex PCR, and the TCRdb table lists in-frame clones only, not all of them. The table lists 15,000 to 20,000 clones, around 77% of them singletons. Material: CD4+ or CD8+ T cells sorted from blood, obtained in a trial of the OX40 agonist ivuxolimab. These receptors were taken from an adult with an advanced solid tumor such as melanoma, head and neck, liver or kidney cancer.

The chain joins TRBV30 to TRBJ2-3; D is possibly TRBD1 or TRBD2 (7 bases each). Germline assignment: CDR1 GTSNPN and CDR2 SVGIG (reference sequence). The CDR3 has 17 residues. V lost 2 bases and J 5 bases, leaving 23 bases between the germline ends. As DNA, the CDR3 is TGTGCCTGGAGTCAAGGGTGGTCGACAGGGAGGGGAGATACGCAGTATTTT. Translation gives CAWSQGWSTGRGDTQYF.

This clone has a count of ten or more. This chain links TRBV7-2 with TRBJ1-2; tentatively, D is TRBD1 (5 bases). V gave up 5 bases and J gave up 7 bases, with 17 bases separating them. The CDR3 covers 14 residues. Germline V gene lookup returns CDR1 SGHTA and CDR2 FQGNSA. CDR3 protein: CASSPLEGPVGYTF. The CDR3 region has the DNA TGTGCCAGCAGCCCCTTGGAGGGGCCTGTTGGCTACACCTTC.

The rearrangement uses TRBV28 and TRBJ1-1; D gene uncertain. V was cut by 4 bases and J by 0 bases, with 9 bases left in between. The CDR3 runs 14 residues. The germline CDR1 and CDR2 sequences are MDHEN and SYDVKM. CDR3: CASSYPTLNTEAFF. DNA of the CDR3: TGTGCCAGCAGTTACCCCACCTTGAACACTGAAGCTTTCTTT.

The rearrangement joins TRBV2 to TRBJ1-1; D gene uncertain. This CDR3 comprises 12 residues. From germline, CDR1 is SNHLY and CDR2 FYNNEI. V was cut by 3 bases and J by 4 bases, with 6 bases left in between. CDR3 bases: TGTGCCAGCAGTGAGTCTACCACTGAAGCTTTCTTT. This gives the protein CASSESTTEAFF.

The V call is TRBV7-8, the J call TRBJ2-2, with D possibly being TRBD1 or TRBD2 (5 bases each). V lost 5 bases and J lost 5, with 15 bases in between. Germline loops: CDR1 SGHVS, CDR2 FQNEAQ. The CDR3 contains 15 residues. This chain's CDR3 is CASSASRGETGELFF. CDR3 sequence (DNA): TGTGCCAGCAGCGCCAGTAGGGGAGAAACCGGGGAGCTGTTTTTT.

V gene TRBV29-1 combines with J gene TRBJ2-2; D ambiguous. The CDR3 contains 12 residues. The germline gives CDR1 SQVTM, CDR2 ANQGSEA. V was trimmed by 7 bases and J by 6 bases, leaving 12 bases between them. The CDR3 here is CSALPISGELFF. For the CDR3, the DNA is TGCAGCGCCCTCCCGATTTCCGGGGAGCTGTTTTTT.

This chain uses TRBV9 with TRBJ2-7; perhaps TRBD2 as D (6 bases). The CDR3 sequence is 15 residues long. The V and J ends lost 2 bases and 3 bases respectively, with 15 bases between them. Germline V gene lookup returns CDR1 SGDLS and CDR2 YYNGEE. In DNA, the CDR3 is TGTGCCAGCAGCGTCGGGGACGGGGGTGGCTACGAGCAGTACTTC. Amino acids: CASSVGDGGGYEQYF.

This clone has only one observation. The chain links TRBV11-1 to TRBJ2-7; perhaps TRBD2 as D (5 bases). Between the trimmed V and J ends, which lost 2 bases and 3 bases, there was a span of 14 bases. Germline V gene lookup returns CDR1 SGHAT and CDR2 FQDESV (reference sequence). The CDR3 totals 15 residues. CDR3 sequence (DNA): TGTGCCAGCAGCTTAATGGACGGGAAGTACTACGAGCAGTACTTC. Amino acids: CASSLMDGKYYEQYF.

This clone was detected a few times. The V gene is TRBV7-9, the J gene TRBJ1-2; no definite D call. CDR3 length: 15 residues. Trimming stripped 5 bases from V and 6 bases from J, with 19 bases between. Germline CDR1 and CDR2: SEHNR and FQNEAQ (reference sequence). As DNA, the CDR3 is TGTGCCAGCAGCGGAAACACAGCCGGAATCAATGGCTACACCTTC. Translating gives CASSGNTAGINGYTF.

This clone showed up just a few times. The chain combines TRBV27 with TRBJ2-3, with no clear D. The CDR3 contains 19 residues. V shed 0 bases and J shed 0 bases, with 19 bases lying between them. The germline gives CDR1 MNHEY, CDR2 SMNVEV (reference sequence). The CDR3 spells CASSLSAVPGRGSTDTQYF. DNA for the CDR3: TGTGCCAGCAGTTTATCCGCCGTGCCTGGGCGCGGCAGCACAGATACGCAGTATTTT.

V gene TRBV28 combines with J gene TRBJ2-3; 8 nucleotides agree with TRBD2. Germline lookup yields CDR1 MDHEN and CDR2 SYDVKM. The trim removed 10 bases at V and 6 bases at J, leaving 9 bases unmatched. The CDR3 totals 13 residues. The CDR3 DNA is TGTGCCAATGGCGGGGGGCTCAGGGATACGCAGTATTTT. Translating gives CANGGGLRDTQYF.

This clone was counted a few times. The chain combines TRBV4-2 with TRBJ2-7; the D is unclear. V lost 4 bases and J lost 2, with 12 bases in between. The CDR3 is made up of 14 amino acids. Germline CDR1 LGHNA, CDR2 YNFKEQ. The CDR3 region has the DNA TGTGCCAGCAGCCCTCCCGGCTACACCTACGAGCAGTACTTC. This encodes CASSPPGYTYEQYF.

The chain links TRBV2 to TRBJ1-2, with a tentative D call TRBD1 (5 bases). The CDR3 extends over 16 amino acids. Trimming took off 1 base at V and 1 base at J, with 13 bases between the two ends. Germline V gives CDR1 SNHLY, CDR2 FYNNEI. Written as DNA, the CDR3 is TGTGCCAGCAGTGAAGGACAGCTCCTCCTTAACTATGGCTACACCTTC. It translates to CASSEGQLLLNYGYTF.

This clone was recorded a few times. The chain combines TRBV13 with TRBJ2-7, with TRBD1 as a possible D gene (6 bases). Trimming took 4 bases from V and 0 from J, leaving 7 bases between them. Germline-derived CDR1 and CDR2 are PRHDT and FYEKMQ (reference sequence). This CDR3 region has 13 residues. CDR3 sequence: CASSSGHSYEQYF. The CDR3 coding sequence is TGTGCCAGCAGCTCGGGACACTCCTACGAGCAGTACTTC. Full variable domain (missing parts from reference TRBV13 and TRBJ2-7): AAGVIQSPRHLIKEKRETATLKCYPIPRHDTVYWYQQGPGQDPQFLISFYEKMQSDKGSIPDRFSAQQFSDYHSELNMSSLELGDSALYFCASSSGHSYEQYFGPGTRLTVT.

The chain joins TRBV9 to TRBJ2-1, with D hard to call. The CDR3 loop spans 17 amino acids. Germline CDR1 and CDR2: SGDLS and YYNGEE. Deletions cut 0 bases from V and 0 bases from J, with 13 bases between. The CDR3: CASSVAWAPSSYNEQFF. CDR3 DNA sequence: TGTGCCAGCAGCGTAGCTTGGGCGCCGAGCTCCTACAATGAGCAGTTCTTC.

The V call is TRBV5-5, the J call TRBJ2-2; D may match TRBD1 or TRBD2 (5 bases each). CDR3 size: 16 residues. V gave up 3 bases and J gave up 4 bases, with 16 bases separating them. The germline CDR1 and CDR2 sequences are SGHKS and YYEKEE (reference sequence). CDR3 DNA: TGTGCCAGCAGCTCCGGGCAGGGACGTAGCACCGGGGAGCTGTTTTTT. It yields the protein CASSSGQGRSTGELFF.

The rearrangement links TRBV6-6 to TRBJ1-1, with D possibly being TRBD1 (5 bases). V lost 6 bases and J lost 1, with 9 bases in between. Germline values: CDR1 MNHNY, CDR2 SVGAGI (reference sequence). The CDR3 consists of 13 residues. The CDR3 bases are TGTGCCAGCAGGCTAACAGGGAACACTGAAGCTTTCTTT. It translates to CASRLTGNTEAFF.

This chain links TRBV23-1 with TRBJ2-1; D gene unclear. TRBV23-1 is sorted into the ORF group, with uncertain function. Trimming left V 4 bases short and J 7 bases short, with 11 bases between. CDR3 length: 13 amino acids. DNA of the CDR3: TGCGCCAGCAGTCGTAAGATGGTTAATGAGCAGTTCTTC. As protein: CASSRKMVNEQFF.

Only a few counts were recorded for this clone. The chain links TRBV4-2 to TRBJ2-5, with D perhaps matching TRBD2 (5 bases). Trimming took 3 bases from V and 4 from J, leaving 12 bases between them. Per germline, CDR1 LGHNA and CDR2 YNFKEQ. This CDR3 has 14 residues. Here the CDR3 reads CASSQELVGETQYF. DNA for the CDR3: TGTGCCAGCAGCCAGGAACTAGTGGGAGAGACCCAGTACTTC.

The rearrangement joins TRBV15 to TRBJ1-5; D is possibly TRBD1 (6 bases). Germline V lookup: CDR1 LNHNV, CDR2 YYDKDF (reference sequence). CDR3 length: 15 amino acids. V lost 1 base, J lost 5 bases, and 12 bases lay in between. CDR3 in amino acids: CATSRVADSYQPQHF. The CDR3, as DNA: TGTGCCACCAGCAGAGTCGCGGACAGTTATCAGCCCCAGCATTTT. Combining the CDR3 with reference TRBV15 and TRBJ1-5 gives the whole variable domain DAMVIQNPRYQVTQFGKPVTLSCSQTLNHNVMYWYQQKSSQAPKLLFHYYDKDFNNEADTPDNFQSRRPNTSFCFLDIRSPGLGDTAMYLCATSRVADSYQPQHFGDGTRLSIL.

This clone showed up just a few times. The gene calls are TRBV19 and TRBJ1-1; TRBD1 matches 7 bases. Germline assignment: CDR1 LNHDA and CDR2 SQIVND (reference sequence). The CDR3 length is 15 residues. V dropped 3 bases and J dropped 12; count of bases not matched to a gene: 16. The CDR3 protein is CASSIALTGAGRTFF. The CDR3 DNA reads TGTGCCAGTAGTATCGCCTTAACAGGGGCAGGGAGAACTTTCTTT.

This clone was seen only once. This rearrangement joins TRBV7-9 to TRBJ2-7, with D unresolved. CDR1 SEHNR and CDR2 FQNEAQ come from the germline V gene (reference sequence). CDR3 length: 14 amino acids. The V gene lost 1 base and the J gene lost 0 bases, with 7 bases spanning the gap. The CDR3 loop is CASSLGASSYEQYF. The CDR3 bases are TGTGCCAGCAGCTTAGGTGCCAGCTCCTACGAGCAGTACTTC. The variable domain in full, completed from reference TRBV7-9 and TRBJ2-7, reads DTGVSQNPRHKITKRGQNVTFRCDPISEHNRLYWYRQTLGQGPEFLTYFQNEAQLEKSRLLSDRFSAERPKGSFSTLEIQRTEQGDSAMYLCASSLGASSYEQYFGPGTRLTVT.

This chain links TRBV9 with TRBJ2-7, with TRBD1 identical over 8 bases. J gave up 3 bases and V 0 bases, and 2 bases lay outside the gene matches. CDR1 is SGDLS and CDR2 is YYNGEE in the germline V gene. This CDR3 region has 14 residues. The CDR3 DNA follows: TGTGCCAGCAGCGTAGGGACAGGGAACTACGAGCAGTACTTC. It translates to CASSVGTGNYEQYF. The variable domain in full, completed from reference TRBV9 and TRBJ2-7, reads DSGVTQTPKHLITATGQRVTLRCSPRSGDLSVYWYQQSLDQGLQFLIQYYNGEERAKGNILERFSAQQFPDLHSELNLSSLELGDSALYFCASSVGTGNYEQYFGPGTRLTVT.

This chain links TRBV4-3 with TRBJ1-1; TRBD1 matches at 10 bases. This CDR3 comprises 17 residues. V lost 0 bases to trimming and J lost 1 base; unmatched junction nucleotides: 5. The V gene's germline CDR1 is LGHNA and CDR2 YSLEER. This CDR3 is CASSQDRTGGGNTEAFF. For the CDR3, the DNA is TGCGCCAGCAGCCAAGATCGGACAGGGGGTGGGAACACTGAAGCTTTCTTT.

The rearrangement links TRBV7-6 to TRBJ1-1; D might be TRBD1 (5 bases). The CDR3 totals 14 residues. V dropped 1 base and J dropped 3 bases, with 9 bases sitting between them. Germline CDR1 and CDR2: SGHVS and FNYEAQ. CDR3 protein: CASSLGGGYTEAFF. In nucleotides, the CDR3 is TGTGCCAGCAGCTTAGGGGGGGGGTACACTGAAGCTTTCTTT.

This clone was seen a few times. A junction end diverges from the germline sequence, so it may reflect a read error. The rearrangement uses TRBV7-7 and TRBJ2-7; TRBD1 aligns across 10 bases. This CDR3 contains 14 residues. CDR1 is SSHAT, CDR2 FNYEAQ, per germline (reference sequence). The CDR3 region is CASSPGTGAYEQYF. The CDR3 region has the DNA TGTGCTAGCAGCCCCGGGACAGGGGCCTACGAGCAGTACTTC.

The chain links TRBV19 to TRBJ1-2; 11 nucleotides agree with TRBD1. Germline CDR1 is LNHDA and CDR2 is SQIVND (reference sequence). The CDR3 contains 16 residues. The V and J ends lost 2 bases and 4 bases, in that order; junction bases with no gene match: 6. In DNA form, the CDR3 reads TGTGCCAGTAGTATACGTGGACAGGGGGCAAGCTATGGCTACACCTTC. Its translation is CASSIRGQGASYGYTF.

The chain employs TRBV7-9 and TRBJ2-3, with 13 bases fitting TRBD2. V lost 4 bases, J lost 5 bases, and 6 bases stayed unmatched. Germline values: CDR1 SEHNR, CDR2 FQNEAQ (reference sequence). The CDR3 totals 16 residues. The CDR3 protein is CASSSRTSGGVDTQYF. The CDR3 DNA is TGTGCCAGCAGCTCAAGGACTAGCGGGGGAGTAGATACGCAGTATTTT.

The chain carries TRBV2 and TRBJ1-5, with TRBD1 identical over 11 bases. V lost 6 bases, J lost 6 bases, and 4 bases stayed unmatched. The CDR3 is 14 amino acids. CDR1 and CDR2 from the germline V gene are SNHLY and FYNNEI. CDR3 nucleotide sequence: TGTGCCAGCAGCTCCGGACAGGGGGCTCAGCCCCAGCATTTT. Encoded protein: CASSSGQGAQPQHF.